These T cell receptor beta chains were read from a single sample in a study of T cells in Graves' hyperthyroidism and ophthalmopathy. TCRdb ran MiXCR on the multiplex PCR reads and lists one entry per CDR3 protein. The sample shows about 500,000 distinct CDR3 sequences, about 16% of them seen only once. What was sequenced was blood. Receptor source: a woman between 25 and 40 years old with Graves' ophthalmopathy. Each CDR3 is given with its conserved first and last residue. Each record gives: D gene, clone size, CDR3 length, V gene, J gene, CDR3 DNA, CDR3 protein. D genes are given only for firm matches. Size tells how often a clone was seen (once, few, many) or the class of an expanded clone, and some rows leave it out.

d_gene: -; abundance: -; len: 17; v_gene: TRBV27; j_gene: TRBJ1-6; CDR3nt: TGTGCCAGCAGTCCCCTTTTCGGGATTTCCCGGGATTCACCCCTCCACTTT; CDR3aa: CASSPLFGISRDSPLHF
d_gene: -; abundance: few; len: 15; v_gene: TRBV7-9; j_gene: TRBJ2-7; CDR3nt: TGTGCCAGCAGCTTAGAAGGGACGTTATCCTACGAGCAGTACTTC; CDR3aa: CASSLEGTLSYEQYF
d_gene: TRBD2; abundance: many; len: 15; v_gene: TRBV28; j_gene: TRBJ2-7; CDR3nt: TGTGCCAGCAGTTTCGCGGGAGTCATCCCCCTTGAGCAGTACTTC; CDR3aa: CASSFAGVIPLEQYF
d_gene: -; abundance: many; len: 13; v_gene: TRBV5-1; j_gene: TRBJ2-1; CDR3nt: TGCGCCAGCAGCTTGGACGTAAACAATGAGCAGTTCTTC; CDR3aa: CASSLDVNNEQFF
d_gene: TRBD1; abundance: -; len: 14; v_gene: TRBV7-9; j_gene: TRBJ1-3; CDR3nt: TGTGCCAGCAGCTCCAGGGGGAATGGAAACACCATATATTTT; CDR3aa: CASSSRGNGNTIYF
d_gene: TRBD1; abundance: -; len: 17; v_gene: TRBV9; j_gene: TRBJ1-4; CDR3nt: TGTGCCAGCAGCCCAACCTCATCCGGGACAGGGTATGAAAAACTGTTTTTT; CDR3aa: CASSPTSSGTGYEKLFF
d_gene: -; abundance: -; len: 16; v_gene: TRBV5-1; j_gene: TRBJ1-6; CDR3nt: TGCGCCAGCAGAAGGGGGGGGGCGCGAGGAAATTCACCCCTCCACTTT; CDR3aa: CASRRGGARGNSPLHF
d_gene: -; abundance: -; len: 18; v_gene: TRBV6-2/TRBV6-3; j_gene: TRBJ2-5; CDR3nt: TGTGCCAGCAGTTACTCTAGTTTAGCGCCTGAGGGCCAAGAGACCCAGTACTTC; CDR3aa: CASSYSSLAPEGQETQYF
d_gene: -; abundance: -; len: 12; v_gene: TRBV10-3; j_gene: TRBJ2-6; CDR3nt: TGTGCCGCCGAGGGGGGGGCCAACGTCCTGACTTTC; CDR3aa: CAAEGGANVLTF
d_gene: TRBD1; abundance: many; len: 15; v_gene: TRBV6-2/TRBV6-3; j_gene: TRBJ2-7; CDR3nt: TGTGCCAGCAGCCCCCGTGGACAGGGCCTCTACGAGCAGTACTTC; CDR3aa: CASSPRGQGLYEQYF
d_gene: -; abundance: -; len: 12; v_gene: TRBV28; j_gene: TRBJ2-1; CDR3nt: TGTGCCAGCAGTCAGGGGGGGTACGAGCAGTTCTTC; CDR3aa: CASSQGGYEQFF
d_gene: -; abundance: -; len: 14; v_gene: TRBV5-1; j_gene: TRBJ2-7; CDR3nt: TGCGCCAGCAGCTTGGAGGGGGGCGAAGACGAGCAGTACTTC; CDR3aa: CASSLEGGEDEQYF
d_gene: -; abundance: few; len: 17; v_gene: TRBV19; j_gene: TRBJ2-6; CDR3nt: TGTGCCAGTAGCAAAGCGACGGGATTCTCTGGGACCAACGTCCTGACTTTC; CDR3aa: CASSKATGFSGTNVLTF
d_gene: -; abundance: few; len: 14; v_gene: TRBV5-1; j_gene: TRBJ1-5; CDR3nt: TGCGCCAGCAGCCGGAGCGGGAGGGAAGATACGCAGCATTTT; CDR3aa: CASSRSGREDTQHF
d_gene: -; abundance: few; len: 14; v_gene: TRBV4-1; j_gene: TRBJ2-3; CDR3nt: TGCGCCAGCAGCCAAGAGGGCTACACAGATACGCAGTATTTT; CDR3aa: CASSQEGYTDTQYF
d_gene: TRBD2; abundance: few; len: 16; v_gene: TRBV4-2; j_gene: TRBJ2-3; CDR3nt: TGTGCCAGCAGCCAAGACGTAGCGGGAGATCTAGATACGCAGTATTTT; CDR3aa: CASSQDVAGDLDTQYF
d_gene: TRBD2; abundance: many; len: 14; v_gene: TRBV6-2/TRBV6-3; j_gene: TRBJ2-1; CDR3nt: TGTGCCAGCAAAAAGCGGGAGGGCCTTAATGAGCAGTTCTTC; CDR3aa: CASKKREGLNEQFF